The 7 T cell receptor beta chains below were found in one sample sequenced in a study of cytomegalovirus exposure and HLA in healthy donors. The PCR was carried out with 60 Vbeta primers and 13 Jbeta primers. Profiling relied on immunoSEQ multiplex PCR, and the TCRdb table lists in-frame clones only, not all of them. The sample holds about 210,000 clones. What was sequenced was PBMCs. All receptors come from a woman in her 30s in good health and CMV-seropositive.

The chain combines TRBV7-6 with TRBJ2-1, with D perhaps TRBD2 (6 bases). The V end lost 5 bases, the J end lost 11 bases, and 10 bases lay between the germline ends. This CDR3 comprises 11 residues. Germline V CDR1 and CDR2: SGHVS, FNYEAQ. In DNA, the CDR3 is TGTGCCAGCAGCACGACTAGGAAGCAGTTCTTC. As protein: CASSTTRKQFF. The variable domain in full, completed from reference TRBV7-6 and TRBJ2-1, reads GAGVSQSPRYKVTKRGQDVALRCDPISGHVSLYWYRQALGQGPEFLTYFNYEAQQDKSGLPNDRFSAERPEGSISTLTIQRTEQRDSAMYRCASSTTRKQFFGPGTRLTVL.

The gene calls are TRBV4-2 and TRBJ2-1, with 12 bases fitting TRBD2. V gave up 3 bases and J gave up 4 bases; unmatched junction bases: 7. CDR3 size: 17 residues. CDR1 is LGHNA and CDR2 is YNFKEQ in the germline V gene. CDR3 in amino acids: CASSQETSGGSYNEQFF. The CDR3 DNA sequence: TGTGCCAGCAGCCAGGAGACTAGCGGGGGTTCTTACAATGAGCAGTTCTTC.

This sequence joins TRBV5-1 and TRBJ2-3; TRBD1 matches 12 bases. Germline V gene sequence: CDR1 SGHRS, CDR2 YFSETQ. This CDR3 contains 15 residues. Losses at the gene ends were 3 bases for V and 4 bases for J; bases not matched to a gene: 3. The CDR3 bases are TGCGCCAGCAGCTCCGGGACAGGGGGCTCAGATACGCAGTATTTT. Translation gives CASSSGTGGSDTQYF.

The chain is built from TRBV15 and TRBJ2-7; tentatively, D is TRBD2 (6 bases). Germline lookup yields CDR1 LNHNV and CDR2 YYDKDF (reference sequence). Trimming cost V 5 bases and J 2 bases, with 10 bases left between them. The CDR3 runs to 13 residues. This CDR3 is CATSGGVTYEQYF. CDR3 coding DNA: TGTGCCACCAGCGGCGGGGTTACCTACGAGCAGTACTTC. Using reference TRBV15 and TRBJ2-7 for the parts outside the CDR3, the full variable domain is DAMVIQNPRYQVTQFGKPVTLSCSQTLNHNVMYWYQQKSSQAPKLLFHYYDKDFNNEADTPDNFQSRRPNTSFCFLDIRSPGLGDTAMYLCATSGGVTYEQYFGPGTRLTVT.

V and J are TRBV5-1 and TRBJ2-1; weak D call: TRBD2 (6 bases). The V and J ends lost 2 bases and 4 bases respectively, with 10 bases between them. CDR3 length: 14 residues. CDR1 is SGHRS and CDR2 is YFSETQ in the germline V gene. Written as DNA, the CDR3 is TGCGCCAGCAGCTTAGGGGAGGTTTACAATGAGCAGTTCTTC. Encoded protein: CASSLGEVYNEQFF. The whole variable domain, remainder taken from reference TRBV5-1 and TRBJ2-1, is KAGVTQTPRYLIKTRGQQVTLSCSPISGHRSVSWYQQTPGQGLQFLFEYFSETQRNKGNFPGRFSGRQFSNSRSEMNVSTLELGDSALYLCASSLGEVYNEQFFGPGTRLTVL.

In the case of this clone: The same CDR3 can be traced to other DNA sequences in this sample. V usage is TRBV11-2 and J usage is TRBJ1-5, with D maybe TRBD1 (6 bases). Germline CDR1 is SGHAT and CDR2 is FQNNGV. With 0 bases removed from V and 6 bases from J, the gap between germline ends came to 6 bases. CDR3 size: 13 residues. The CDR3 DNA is TGTGCCAGCAGCTTAGACAGGGGTCAGCCCCAGCATTTT. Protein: CASSLDRGQPQHF.

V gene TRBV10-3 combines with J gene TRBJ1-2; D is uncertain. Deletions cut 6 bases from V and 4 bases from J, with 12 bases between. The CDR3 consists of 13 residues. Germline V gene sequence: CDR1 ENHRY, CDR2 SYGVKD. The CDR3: CAISQPGSYGYTF. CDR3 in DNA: TGTGCCATCAGCCAGCCGGGGTCCTATGGCTACACCTTC.